Presented here are 22 T cell receptor beta chains from one specimen sequenced in a study of T-cell memory formation after mild COVID-19. MiXCR, applied by TCRdb to the 5' RACE reads, yields one record per CDR3 protein. Here the sample spans 300,000 to 350,000 distinct CDR3 sequences, around an eighth being singletons. Input material: PBMCs or a T cell subset sorted from them (not recorded which). These receptors all come from a man in his late teens or twenties who had mild COVID-19 (a few samples of this study predate the infection). Cell type and time point are not known.

This clonotype was seen ten or more times. The chain is built from TRBV3-1 and TRBJ2-3; TRBD1 might be the D (5 bases). The V end was cut by 0 bases, the J end by 3 bases, with 13 bases between. This CDR3 has 16 residues. Germline V CDR1 and CDR2: LGHDT, YNNKEL (reference sequence). CDR3 in DNA: TGTGCCAGCAGCCAAGAAGGGGCAGGGTGGACAGATACGCAGTATTTT. As protein: CASSQEGAGWTDTQYF.

This clonotype has only a few counts. The chain joins TRBV5-1 to TRBJ2-2; either TRBD1 or TRBD2 may supply D (5 bases each). CDR1 is SGHRS, CDR2 YFSETQ, per germline. The V end was cut by 4 bases, the J end by 7 bases, with 17 bases between. This CDR3 has 15 residues. The CDR3 here is CASSNRDGRIGELFF. In DNA, the CDR3 is TGCGCCAGCAGCAATAGGGACGGCCGGATCGGGGAGCTGTTTTTT.

This sequence joins TRBV27 and TRBJ1-1; maybe TRBD1 (6 bases). This CDR3 contains 12 residues. V was clipped by 7 bases and J by 6 bases, with 12 bases between them. In germline, CDR1 is MNHEY, CDR2 SMNVEV (reference sequence). DNA for the CDR3: TGTGCCAGCATAGGTTGGGGGCCTGAAGCTTTCTTT. Its translation is CASIGWGPEAFF.

This chain uses TRBV6-5 with TRBJ2-3, with TRBD1 matching over 8 bases. Germline CDR1 is MNHEY and CDR2 is SVGAGI. With V trimmed by 7 bases and J by 7 bases, 19 bases remained unmatched. The CDR3 runs to 17 residues. The CDR3 DNA sequence: TGTGCCAGCATCAACCGTCGGACAGGGTGGGGGATGAATACGCAGTATTTT. This gives the protein CASINRRTGWGMNTQYF.

The chain couples TRBV7-9 to TRBJ2-2, with D possibly being TRBD2 (6 bases). Trimming left V 7 bases short and J 1 base short, with 10 bases between. The CDR3 extends over 14 amino acids. Germline CDR1 reads SEHNR; CDR2 reads FQNEAQ (reference sequence). CDR3 nucleotides: TGTGCCAGCACCGGGACTGAGAACACCGGGGAGCTGTTTTTT. Protein: CASTGTENTGELFF.

This clonotype has just a few counts. The rearrangement joins TRBV6-5 to TRBJ1-2; 10 bases are a match to TRBD1. With V trimmed by 4 bases and J by 0 bases, 8 bases remained unmatched. The germline CDR1 and CDR2 sequences are MNHEY and SVGAGI. The CDR3 extends over 17 amino acids. The CDR3 DNA reads as TGTGCCAGCAGTTCCCACTGGGACAGGGGTACTAACTATGGCTACACCTTC. It translates to CASSSHWDRGTNYGYTF.

The V gene is TRBV6-1, the J gene TRBJ1-2, with TRBD1 as a possible D gene (6 bases). CDR3 length: 14 residues. Germline assignment: CDR1 MNHNS and CDR2 SASEGT. The ends were cut back, 8 bases at V and 3 bases at J, with 16 bases in the middle. The CDR3 region has the DNA TGTGCCAGCGGATACAGGGTCCGGCACTATGGCTACACCTTC. Protein: CASGYRVRHYGYTF.

Only a few counts were recorded for this clonotype. V usage is TRBV11-2 and J usage is TRBJ1-5; possibly TRBD1 for D (6 bases). Trimming stripped 5 bases from V and 5 bases from J, with 13 bases between. Germline V lookup: CDR1 SGHAT, CDR2 FQNNGV. This CDR3 contains 14 residues. CDR3 protein: CASSTSPGDQPQHF. The CDR3 nucleotides read TGTGCCAGCAGCACTTCCCCAGGGGATCAGCCCCAGCATTTT.

There are many counts of this clonotype. V and J are TRBV7-2 and TRBJ1-3, with 10 bases lining up with TRBD1. V lost 3 bases, J lost 0 bases, and 20 bases stayed unmatched. The CDR3 sequence is 22 residues long. Germline values: CDR1 SGHTA, CDR2 FQGNSA. The CDR3 reads CASSLLGPGQGILPRSGNTIYF. The CDR3, as DNA: TGTGCCAGCAGCTTGCTGGGTCCGGGACAGGGGATCCTGCCCCGCTCTGGAAACACCATATATTTT.

This clonotype appeared a few times. The V call is TRBV18, the J call TRBJ2-5; D uncertain. The V end lost 3 bases, the J end lost 4 bases, and 9 bases lay between the germline ends. This CDR3 comprises 13 residues. The germline V gene has CDR1 KGHSH and CDR2 LQKENI. The chain's CDR3 is CASSPGSPETQYF. The CDR3 DNA reads TGTGCCAGCTCACCGGGCTCCCCAGAGACCCAGTACTTC.

This clonotype was seen many times. The chain employs TRBV5-1 and TRBJ2-3; 8 nucleotides match TRBD1. The CDR3 spans 15 residues. V trimming: 6 bases; J trimming: 4 bases; junction bases outside the gene matches: 10. Germline assignment: CDR1 SGHRS and CDR2 YFSETQ. The CDR3 region is CASTLSGGAADTQYF. The CDR3 DNA follows: TGCGCCAGCACGCTCTCAGGGGGCGCGGCAGATACGCAGTATTTT.

This clonotype occurred a few times. The rearrangement uses TRBV11-2 and TRBJ2-1, with 11 bases lining up with TRBD2. The CDR3 has 15 amino acids. Germline CDR1 is SGHAT and CDR2 is FQNNGV. With V trimmed by 4 bases and J by 7 bases, 6 bases remained unmatched. This chain's CDR3 is CASSYTSGGPNEQFF. The CDR3 coding sequence is TGTGCCAGCAGCTATACTAGCGGGGGTCCGAATGAGCAGTTCTTC.

The chain links TRBV12-3 or TRBV12-4 to TRBJ2-7; D is possibly TRBD2 (7 bases). The CDR3 sequence is 13 residues long. Trimming shortened V by 4 bases and J by 6 bases, and 13 bases separated the two germline ends. The CDR3 DNA is TGTGCCAGCAGTTCGGCGAGGGGGGGCGAGCAGTACGTC. Amino acids: CASSSARGGEQYV.

The J gene is TRBJ2-3, the V gene TRBV6-5; 7 positions agree with TRBD2. This CDR3 comprises 16 residues. Per the germline V gene, CDR1 is MNHEY and CDR2 is SVGAGI. With V trimmed by 6 bases and J by 2 bases, 11 bases remained unmatched. This CDR3 reads CASSLSERGYTDTQYF. For the CDR3, the DNA is TGTGCCAGCAGCCTCTCAGAGCGGGGCTACACAGATACGCAGTATTTT.

This clonotype was counted only a few times. V and J are TRBV29-1 and TRBJ2-5; D is ambiguous. Germline V gives CDR1 SQVTM, CDR2 ANQGSEA. With 3 bases removed from V and 4 bases from J, the gap between germline ends came to 15 bases. The CDR3 totals 14 residues. CDR3 residues: CSVESDRSPETQYF. In nucleotides, the CDR3 is TGCAGCGTTGAGTCGGATCGGTCCCCAGAGACCCAGTACTTC. The full variable domain, completed using reference TRBV29-1 and TRBJ2-5, is SAVISQKPSRDICQRGTSLTIQCQVDSQVTMMFWYRQQPGQSLTLIATANQGSEATYESGFVIDKFPISRPNLTFSTLTVSNMSPEDSSIYLCSVESDRSPETQYFGPGTRLLVL.

This clonotype was seen more than once but under ten times. V and J are TRBV14 and TRBJ2-7; 9 bases are a match to TRBD1. With 6 bases clipped from V and 3 bases from J, the junction kept 9 bases outside the gene matches. Germline lookup yields CDR1 SGHDN and CDR2 FVKESK. This CDR3 spans 15 amino acids. CDR3 loop: CASRPTGTGYYEQYF. The CDR3 bases are TGTGCCAGCAGACCCACCGGGACAGGGTACTACGAGCAGTACTTC.

This clonotype was detected a few times. The V gene is TRBV29-1, the J gene TRBJ2-1; D is possibly TRBD2 (7 bases). CDR3 length: 14 residues. V shed 7 bases and J shed 6 bases, with 19 bases lying between them. Germline assignment: CDR1 SQVTM and CDR2 ANQGSEA. The CDR3 sequence is CSAGGNGGPNEQFF. The CDR3 nucleotides read TGCAGCGCTGGGGGTAACGGGGGGCCCAATGAGCAGTTCTTC.

In this sample, this clonotype turned up a few times. The chain recombines TRBV6-2 or TRBV6-3 with TRBJ1-5, with TRBD1 matching over 8 bases. Germline loops: CDR1 MNHEY, CDR2 SVGEGT. CDR3 size: 15 residues. Trimming at V came to 6 bases and at J to 4 bases, leaving 8 bases not matched to a gene. The DNA for the CDR3 is TGTGCCAGCAGGGAGACAGGGGTGTCAAATCAGCCCCAGCATTTT. It encodes CASRETGVSNQPQHF.

This chain uses TRBV7-2 with TRBJ1-5; D unresolved. The V and J ends lost 1 base and 6 bases respectively, with 7 bases between them. This CDR3 region has 13 residues. Germline-derived CDR1 and CDR2 are SGHTA and FQGNSA. CDR3 in amino acids: CASSLVLGQPQHF. The CDR3 DNA follows: TGTGCCAGCAGCTTAGTGCTGGGTCAGCCCCAGCATTTT.

This clonotype has ten or more counts. V and J are TRBV7-9 and TRBJ2-4, with no clear D. Looked up from germline, CDR1 is SEHNR and CDR2 is FQNEAQ (reference sequence). V was shortened by 1 base and J by 0 bases, with 10 bases between the two germline ends. The CDR3 contains 16 residues. This CDR3 reads CASSLGSTVAKNIQYF. CDR3 coding DNA: TGTGCCAGCAGCTTAGGAAGCACCGTAGCCAAAAACATTCAGTACTTC.

This clonotype appeared a few times. V and J are TRBV4-1 and TRBJ1-5; D is ambiguous. V was cut by 1 base and J by 4 bases, with 11 bases left in between. CDR1 is MGHRA, CDR2 YSYEKL, per germline. The CDR3 spans 15 residues. CDR3 nucleotides: TGCGCCAGCAGCCAAGGGGAGGGCGGAAATCAGCCCCAGCATTTT. Protein product: CASSQGEGGNQPQHF.

This clonotype was counted many times. The chain employs TRBV12-3 or TRBV12-4 and TRBJ2-7; TRBD2 agrees at 11 bases. V lost 5 bases, J lost 12 bases, and 9 bases stayed unmatched. The CDR3 is 13 residues long. The CDR3 protein is CASSDTSGGNMYV. In nucleotides, the CDR3 is TGTGCCAGCAGTGACACTAGCGGGGGCAACATGTACGTC.